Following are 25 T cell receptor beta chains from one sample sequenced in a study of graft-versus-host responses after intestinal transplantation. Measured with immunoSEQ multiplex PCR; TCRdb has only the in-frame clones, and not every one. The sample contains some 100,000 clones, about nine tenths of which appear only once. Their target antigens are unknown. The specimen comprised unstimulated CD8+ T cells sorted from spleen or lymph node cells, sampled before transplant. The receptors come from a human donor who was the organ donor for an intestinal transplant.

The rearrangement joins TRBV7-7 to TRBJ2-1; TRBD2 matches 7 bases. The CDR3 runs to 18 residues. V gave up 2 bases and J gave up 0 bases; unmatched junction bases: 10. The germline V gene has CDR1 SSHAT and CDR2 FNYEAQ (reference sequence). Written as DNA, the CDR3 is TGTGCCAGCAGCTTACATGCGGGGGTCCTTACCTCCTACAATGAGCAGTTCTTC. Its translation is CASSLHAGVLTSYNEQFF.

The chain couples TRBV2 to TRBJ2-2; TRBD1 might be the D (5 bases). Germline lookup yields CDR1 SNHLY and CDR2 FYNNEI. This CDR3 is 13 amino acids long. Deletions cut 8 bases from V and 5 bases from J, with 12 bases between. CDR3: CASVPRATGELFF. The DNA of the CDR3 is TGTGCCAGCGTTCCCAGGGCGACCGGGGAGCTGTTTTTT.

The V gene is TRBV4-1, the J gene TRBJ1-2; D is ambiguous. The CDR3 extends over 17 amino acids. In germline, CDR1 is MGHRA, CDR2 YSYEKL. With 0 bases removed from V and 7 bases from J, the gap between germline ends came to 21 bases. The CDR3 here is CASSQDPWRVEDPGYTF. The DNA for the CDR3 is TGCGCCAGCAGCCAAGATCCGTGGAGGGTCGAGGATCCTGGCTACACCTTC.

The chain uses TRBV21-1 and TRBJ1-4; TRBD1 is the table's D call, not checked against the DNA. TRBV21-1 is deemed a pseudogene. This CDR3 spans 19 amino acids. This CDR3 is CASSKVTGESCSTNEKLFF. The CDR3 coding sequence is TGTGCCAGCAGCAAAGTCACAGGGGAGTCTTGTTCTACTAATGAAAAACTGTTTTTT.

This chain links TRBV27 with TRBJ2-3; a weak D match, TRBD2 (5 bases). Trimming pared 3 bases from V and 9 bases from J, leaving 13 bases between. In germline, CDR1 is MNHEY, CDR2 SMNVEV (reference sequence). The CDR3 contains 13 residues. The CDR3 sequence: CASSLDSLGTQYF. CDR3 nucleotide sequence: TGTGCCAGCAGTTTGGACTCCCTGGGGACGCAGTATTTT.

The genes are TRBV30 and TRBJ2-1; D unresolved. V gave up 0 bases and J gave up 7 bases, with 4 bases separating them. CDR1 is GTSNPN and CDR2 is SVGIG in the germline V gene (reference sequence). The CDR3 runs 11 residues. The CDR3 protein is CAWSVSNEQFF. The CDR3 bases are TGTGCCTGGAGTGTGTCAAATGAGCAGTTCTTC.

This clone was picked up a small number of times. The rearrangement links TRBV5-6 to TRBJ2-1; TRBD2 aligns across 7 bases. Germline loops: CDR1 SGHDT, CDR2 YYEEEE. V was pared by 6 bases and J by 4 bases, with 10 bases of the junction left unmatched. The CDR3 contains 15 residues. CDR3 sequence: CASTSRDYPYNEQFF. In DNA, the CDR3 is TGTGCCAGCACCTCTAGGGACTACCCTTACAATGAGCAGTTCTTC.

In DNA form, the CDR3 reads TGTGCCACCAGCAGAGATGGACCAGGGGAAACGATAGGAGAGACCCAGTACTTC. Protein sequence: CATSRDGPGETIGETQYF. The chain recombines TRBV15 with TRBJ2-5; a weak D match, TRBD1 (6 bases). Germline CDR1 LNHNV, CDR2 YYDKDF (reference sequence). The CDR3 is made up of 18 amino acids. Trimming took off 0 bases at V and 4 bases at J, with 21 bases between the two ends.

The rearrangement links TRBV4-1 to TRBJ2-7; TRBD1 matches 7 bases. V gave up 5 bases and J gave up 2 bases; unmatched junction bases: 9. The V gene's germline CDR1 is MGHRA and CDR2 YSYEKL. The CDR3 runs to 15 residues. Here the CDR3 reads CASSLSRQGAYEQYF. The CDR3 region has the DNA TGCGCCAGCAGCTTAAGCCGGCAGGGGGCCTACGAGCAGTACTTC.

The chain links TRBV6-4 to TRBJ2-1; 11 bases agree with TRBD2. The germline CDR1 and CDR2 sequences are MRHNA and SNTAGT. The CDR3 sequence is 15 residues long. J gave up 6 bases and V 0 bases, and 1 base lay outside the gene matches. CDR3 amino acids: CASSDSSGGANEQFF. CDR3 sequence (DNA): TGTGCCAGCAGTGACTCTAGCGGGGGGGCCAATGAGCAGTTCTTC.

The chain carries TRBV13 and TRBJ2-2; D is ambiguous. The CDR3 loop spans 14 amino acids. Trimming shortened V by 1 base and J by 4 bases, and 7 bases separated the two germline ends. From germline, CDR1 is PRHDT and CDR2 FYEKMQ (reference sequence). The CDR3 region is CASSLAGFTGELFF. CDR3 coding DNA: TGTGCCAGCAGCTTAGCGGGTTTCACCGGGGAGCTGTTTTTT.

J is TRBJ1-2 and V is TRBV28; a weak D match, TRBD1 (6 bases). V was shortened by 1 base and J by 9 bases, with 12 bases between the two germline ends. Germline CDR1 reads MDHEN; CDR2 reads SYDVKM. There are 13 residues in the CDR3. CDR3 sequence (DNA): TGTGCCAGCAGTTTATTCCACCGGGACAGCTACACCTTC. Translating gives CASSLFHRDSYTF.

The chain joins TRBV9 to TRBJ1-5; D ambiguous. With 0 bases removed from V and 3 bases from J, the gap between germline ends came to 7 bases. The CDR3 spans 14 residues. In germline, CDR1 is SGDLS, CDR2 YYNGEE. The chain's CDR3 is CASSVAGINQPQHF. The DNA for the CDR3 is TGTGCCAGCAGCGTAGCCGGGATCAATCAGCCCCAGCATTTT.

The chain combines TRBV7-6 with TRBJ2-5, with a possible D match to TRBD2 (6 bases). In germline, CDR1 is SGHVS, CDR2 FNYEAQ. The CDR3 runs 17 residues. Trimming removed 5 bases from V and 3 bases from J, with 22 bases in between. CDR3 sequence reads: CASSDREQPREKETQYF. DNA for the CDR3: TGTGCCAGCAGCGACAGAGAGCAACCCCGGGAGAAAGAGACCCAGTACTTC.

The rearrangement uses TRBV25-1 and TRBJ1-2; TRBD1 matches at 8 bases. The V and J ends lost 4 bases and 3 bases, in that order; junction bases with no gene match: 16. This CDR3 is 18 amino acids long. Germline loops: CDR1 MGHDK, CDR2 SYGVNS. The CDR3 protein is CASSGGDPGQEAYYGYTF. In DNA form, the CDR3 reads TGTGCCAGCAGTGGGGGGGACCCGGGACAGGAGGCTTACTATGGCTACACCTTC.

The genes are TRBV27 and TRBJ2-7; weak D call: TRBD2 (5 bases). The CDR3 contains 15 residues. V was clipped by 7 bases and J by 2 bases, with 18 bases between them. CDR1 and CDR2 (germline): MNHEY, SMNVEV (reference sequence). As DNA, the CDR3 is TGTGCCAGCACCCCAACTCCGGGGTGGACCTACGAGCAGTACTTC. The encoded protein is CASTPTPGWTYEQYF.

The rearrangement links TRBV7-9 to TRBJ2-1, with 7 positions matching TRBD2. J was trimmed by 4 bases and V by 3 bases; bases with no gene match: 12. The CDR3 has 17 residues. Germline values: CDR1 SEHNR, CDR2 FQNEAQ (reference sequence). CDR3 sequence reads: CASSFSRLGGIYNEQFF. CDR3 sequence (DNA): TGTGCCAGCAGCTTCTCCAGGTTGGGAGGGATTTACAATGAGCAGTTCTTC.

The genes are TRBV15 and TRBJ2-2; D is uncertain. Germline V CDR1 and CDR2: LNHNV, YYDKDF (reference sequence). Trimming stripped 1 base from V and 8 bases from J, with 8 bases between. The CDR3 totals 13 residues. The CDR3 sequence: CATSRVSSGELFF. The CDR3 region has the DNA TGTGCCACCAGCAGAGTATCTTCTGGGGAGCTGTTTTTT.

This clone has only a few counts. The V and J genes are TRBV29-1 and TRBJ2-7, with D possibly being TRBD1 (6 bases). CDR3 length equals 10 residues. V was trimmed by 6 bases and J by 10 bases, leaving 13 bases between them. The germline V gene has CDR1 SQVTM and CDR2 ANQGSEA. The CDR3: CSVAGVEQYF. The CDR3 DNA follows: TGCAGCGTCGCAGGGGTCGAACAGTACTTC.

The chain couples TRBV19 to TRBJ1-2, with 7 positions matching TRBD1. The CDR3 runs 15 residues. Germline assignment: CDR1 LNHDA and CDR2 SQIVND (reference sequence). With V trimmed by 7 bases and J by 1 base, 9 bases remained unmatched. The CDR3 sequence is CASTTGQADNYGYTF. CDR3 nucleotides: TGTGCCAGTACCACTGGACAGGCCGATAACTATGGCTACACCTTC.

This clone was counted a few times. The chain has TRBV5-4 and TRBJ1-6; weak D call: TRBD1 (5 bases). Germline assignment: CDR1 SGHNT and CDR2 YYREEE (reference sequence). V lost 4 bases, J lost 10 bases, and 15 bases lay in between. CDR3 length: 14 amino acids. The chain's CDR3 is CASSLVGGKSPLHF. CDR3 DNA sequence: TGTGCCAGCAGCCTGGTCGGGGGGAAGTCACCCCTCCACTTT.

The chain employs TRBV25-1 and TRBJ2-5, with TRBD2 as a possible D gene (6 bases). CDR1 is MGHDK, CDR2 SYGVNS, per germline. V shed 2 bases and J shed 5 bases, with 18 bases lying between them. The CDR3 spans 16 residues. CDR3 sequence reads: CASSEPPFAGRETQYF. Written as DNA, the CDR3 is TGTGCCAGCAGTGAACCCCCTTTTGCGGGGCGGGAGACCCAGTACTTC.

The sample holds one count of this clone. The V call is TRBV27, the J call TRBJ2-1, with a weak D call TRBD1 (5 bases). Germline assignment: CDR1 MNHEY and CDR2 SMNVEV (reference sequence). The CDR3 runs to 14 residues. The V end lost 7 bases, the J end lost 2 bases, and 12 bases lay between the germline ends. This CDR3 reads CASNLQGPYNEQFF. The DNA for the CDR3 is TGTGCCAGCAATCTCCAGGGCCCCTACAATGAGCAGTTCTTC.

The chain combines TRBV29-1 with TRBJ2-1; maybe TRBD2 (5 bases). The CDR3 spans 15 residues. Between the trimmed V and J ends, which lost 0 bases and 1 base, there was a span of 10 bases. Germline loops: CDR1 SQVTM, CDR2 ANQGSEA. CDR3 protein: CSVEDEGQSYNEQFF. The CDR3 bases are TGCAGCGTTGAAGATGAGGGTCAGTCCTACAATGAGCAGTTCTTC.

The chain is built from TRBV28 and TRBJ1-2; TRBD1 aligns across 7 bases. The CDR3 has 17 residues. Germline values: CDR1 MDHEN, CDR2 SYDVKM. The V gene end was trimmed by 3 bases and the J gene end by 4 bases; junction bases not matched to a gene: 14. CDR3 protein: CASSFAYPRQGSYGYTF. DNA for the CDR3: TGTGCCAGCAGTTTTGCTTATCCCCGACAGGGATCCTATGGCTACACCTTC.